The text below deals with one TCR beta chain. What it binds is not known. The data were produced by immunoSEQ multiplex PCR, yet TCRdb's version contains in-frame clones alone and is incomplete. There are millions of clones in the sample; approximately 94% occur only once, and about 1.5% lies in the top ten. In the naive CD8 group, cells lacked CD45RO and were positively selected for CCR7, so terminally differentiated effector memory CD45RA+ cells were left out. Healthy HIV-negative adults with no recent acute infections or vaccinations were recruited as donors. The source of the sample is a study of shared clonotypes between healthy human individuals. Study-wide findings and caveats: Clonotypes shared by all four donors outscored non-shared clonotypes in generation probability. Collection of samples was limited to blood; tissue repertoires likely differ.

Germline V gene lookup returns CDR1 SEHNR and CDR2 FQNEAQ (reference sequence). The CDR3 length is 16 residues. V was clipped by 3 bases and J by 0 bases, with 12 bases between them. The material sequenced was naive CD8+ T cells from PBMCs. The chain has TRBV7-9 and TRBJ2-1; D gene ambiguous. The sequence derives from a man between 18 and 35 years old in good health. Some clones in this sample may be carry-over from other donors' samples. The CDR3 coding sequence is TGTGCCAGCAGCTTGTCTTCCCAGAGCTCCTACAATGAGCAGTTCTTC. This codes for CASSLSSQSSYNEQFF.